A single sample is the source of the 32 T cell receptor beta chains below, sequenced in a study of blood T cell repertoires in COVID-19. Clones were read by immunoSEQ multiplex PCR, and TCRdb kept only the in-frame ones, dropping some. The sample consists of about 230,000 clones, 75% to 90% of them appearing once. Material: peripheral blood. These receptors all stem from a woman aged 70-85 years with active or convalescent COVID-19.

On this clone itself: An end of the junction differs from the germline gene, which may be a read error. This chain's CDR3 is CATSWGQRTGELFF. CDR3 nucleotide sequence: TGTGCCACCAGTTGGGGACAGAGAACCGGGGAGCTGTTTTTT. The rearrangement joins TRBV27 to TRBJ2-2, with 7 bases that match TRBD1. The germline CDR1 and CDR2 sequences are MNHEY and SMNVEV (reference sequence). The CDR3 totals 14 residues.

The chain links TRBV5-1 to TRBJ2-1; unclear D gene. This CDR3 comprises 14 residues. Trimming shortened V by 2 bases and J by 0 bases, and 6 bases separated the two germline ends. CDR1 and CDR2 (germline): SGHRS, YFSETQ. The CDR3 loop reads CASSFPGSYNEQFF. Written as DNA, the CDR3 is TGCGCCAGCAGCTTCCCCGGCTCCTACAATGAGCAGTTCTTC.

The chain uses TRBV2 and TRBJ2-2; D uncertain. The germline V and J ends were trimmed by 5 bases and 0 bases, with 13 bases remaining between them. The CDR3 is 16 residues long. The germline CDR1 and CDR2 sequences are SNHLY and FYNNEI. CDR3 loop: CASSWLGVSNTGELFF. DNA for the CDR3: TGTGCCAGCAGTTGGCTGGGCGTTTCGAACACCGGGGAGCTGTTTTTT. The full variable domain, completed using reference TRBV2 and TRBJ2-2, is EPEVTQTPSHQVTQMGQEVILRCVPISNHLYFYWYRQILGQKVEFLVSFYNNEISEKSEIFDDQFSVERPDGSNFTLKIRSTKLEDSAMYFCASSWLGVSNTGELFFGEGSRLTVL.

The rearrangement links TRBV25-1 to TRBJ1-1, with 10 bases fitting TRBD1. Germline V gives CDR1 MGHDK, CDR2 SYGVNS. V lost 6 bases, J lost 3 bases, and 4 bases stayed unmatched. The CDR3 is made up of 14 amino acids. The CDR3 DNA follows: TGTGCCAGCAGGGGACAGGGGAAGCACACTGAAGCTTTCTTT. It is translated as CASRGQGKHTEAFF.

The rearrangement uses TRBV5-4 and TRBJ1-3; D is possibly TRBD1 (5 bases). V was trimmed by 2 bases and J by 4 bases, leaving 7 bases between them. Germline values: CDR1 SGHNT, CDR2 YYREEE (reference sequence). The CDR3 consists of 13 residues. Here the CDR3 DNA reads TGTGCCAGCAGCTTCAGGGCCGGAAACACCATATATTTT. Translating gives CASSFRAGNTIYF. The variable domain in full, with the rest retrieved from reference TRBV5-4 and TRBJ1-3, is ETGVTQSPTHLIKTRGQQVTLRCSSQSGHNTVSWYQQALGQGPQFIFQYYREEENGRGNFPPRFSGLQFPNYSSELNVNALELDDSALYLCASSFRAGNTIYFGEGSWLTVV.

A few counts support this clone. Different DNA sequences within this sample yield the same CDR3. The chain combines TRBV19 with TRBJ2-5; D is possibly TRBD2 (6 bases). Germline lookup yields CDR1 LNHDA and CDR2 SQIVND (reference sequence). This CDR3 spans 14 amino acids. V was pared by 6 bases and J by 5 bases, with 16 bases between. The CDR3 DNA reads TGTGCCAGTAGCCCCAGGGACTCCGGGGAGACCCAGTACTTC. Protein sequence: CASSPRDSGETQYF. The full variable domain, in which reference TRBV19 and TRBJ2-5 provide the parts outside the CDR3, is DGGITQSPKYLFRKEGQNVTLSCEQNLNHDAMYWYRQDPGQGLRLIYYSQIVNDFQKGDIAEGYSVSREKKESFPLTVTSAQKNPTAFYLCASSPRDSGETQYFGPGTRLLVL.

This chain links TRBV5-1 with TRBJ1-3, with a possible D match to TRBD1 (6 bases). Germline V gene lookup returns CDR1 SGHRS and CDR2 YFSETQ. This CDR3 spans 14 amino acids. V was trimmed by 4 bases and J by 4 bases, leaving 12 bases between them. The DNA for the CDR3 is TGCGCCAGCAGCCCGGGGACATTAGGAAACACCATATATTTT. Translated: CASSPGTLGNTIYF. The full variable domain, with the rest looked up from reference TRBV5-1 and TRBJ1-3, is KAGVTQTPRYLIKTRGQQVTLSCSPISGHRSVSWYQQTPGQGLQFLFEYFSETQRNKGNFPGRFSGRQFSNSRSEMNVSTLELGDSALYLCASSPGTLGNTIYFGEGSWLTVV.

This chain joins TRBV9 and TRBJ2-3, with 8 bases fitting TRBD2. V dropped 2 bases and J dropped 5; count of bases not matched to a gene: 4. This CDR3 comprises 14 residues. Germline CDR1 reads SGDLS; CDR2 reads YYNGEE. As DNA, the CDR3 is TGTGCCAGCAGCGTCGGGGGGGAGGGAGATACGCAGTATTTT. Protein: CASSVGGEGDTQYF.

V usage is TRBV18 and J usage is TRBJ2-1, with 11 bases matching TRBD2. The CDR3 covers 18 residues. Germline lookup yields CDR1 KGHSH and CDR2 LQKENI. With 0 bases clipped from V and 4 bases from J, the junction kept 8 bases outside the gene matches. CDR3 residues: CASSPPGWSSGGYNEQFF. The CDR3 DNA follows: TGTGCCAGCTCACCACCCGGATGGTCTAGCGGGGGGTACAATGAGCAGTTCTTC.

The gene calls are TRBV2 and TRBJ2-5; 12 nucleotides align to TRBD2. This CDR3 has 15 residues. J lost 5 bases, V lost 6 bases, and 7 bases had no gene match. Per the germline V gene, CDR1 is SNHLY and CDR2 is FYNNEI. CDR3: CASSAGLAGTETQYF. The CDR3 DNA is TGTGCCAGCAGCGCCGGACTAGCGGGAACGGAGACCCAGTACTTC.

This chain connects TRBV27 to TRBJ2-2, with TRBD2 matching 9 bases. CDR3 size: 14 residues. Germline CDR1 MNHEY, CDR2 SMNVEV (reference sequence). The V segment lost 8 bases and the J segment 7 bases; nucleotides outside the gene matches: 8. CDR3 loop: CASGREGRGGELFF. CDR3 in DNA: TGTGCCAGCGGGCGGGAGGGCCGTGGCGGGGAGCTGTTTTTT.

The rearrangement uses TRBV5-1 and TRBJ2-1; tentatively, D is TRBD2 (6 bases). Per germline, CDR1 SGHRS and CDR2 YFSETQ. The CDR3 spans 15 residues. Trimming removed 6 bases at V and 5 bases at J, with 18 bases between. The CDR3 spells CASNILTGEHNEQFF. The CDR3 region has the DNA TGCGCCAGCAATATTCTAACGGGAGAACACAATGAGCAGTTCTTC.

This clone was seen once. This chain joins TRBV10-1 and TRBJ1-4; TRBD1 matches 9 bases. Germline V gene data show CDR1 as WNHNN and CDR2 as SYGVQD (reference sequence). V dropped 2 bases and J dropped 7; count of bases not matched to a gene: 5. This CDR3 contains 15 residues. CDR3 sequence (DNA): TGCGCCAGCAGTGAGGCGACAGGGGGAGGTGAAAAACTGTTTTTT. Its protein is CASSEATGGGEKLFF.

The V gene is TRBV3-1 (or the pseudogene TRBV3-2), the J gene TRBJ1-6, with D possibly TRBD1 on 6 matching bases. Germline loops: CDR1 LGHDT, CDR2 YNNKEL (reference sequence). The CDR3 totals 16 residues. With 6 bases removed from V and 5 bases from J, the gap between germline ends came to 17 bases. The CDR3 DNA reads TGTGCCAGCAGGGAGACAGGCGCCCGGGATAATTCACCCCTCCACTTT. Residues: CASRETGARDNSPLHF.

This chain connects TRBV4-1 to TRBJ1-2, with a possible D match to TRBD1 (6 bases). Germline-derived CDR1 and CDR2 are MGHRA and YSYEKL. Trimming shortened V by 4 bases and J by 6 bases, and 18 bases separated the two germline ends. The CDR3 has 15 amino acids. The CDR3 DNA follows: TGCGCCAGCAGCCGAGTCGGTCAGGGGCGTGATGGCTACACCTTC. Protein: CASSRVGQGRDGYTF.

The V gene is TRBV5-6, the J gene TRBJ2-7, with TRBD2 matching 9 bases. V was pared by 2 bases and J by 5 bases, with 20 bases of the junction left unmatched. The CDR3 length is 19 residues. Per the germline V gene, CDR1 is SGHDT and CDR2 is YYEEEE. CDR3 DNA: TGTGCCAGCAGCTTAAGTTTTTATACCGTCAGCGGGGGGTCCCACGAGCAGTACTTC. It is translated as CASSLSFYTVSGGSHEQYF. Full variable domain (rest looked up from reference TRBV5-6 and TRBJ2-7): DAGVTQSPTHLIKTRGQQVTLRCSPKSGHDTVSWYQQALGQGPQFIFQYYEEEERQRGNFPDRFSGHQFPNYSSELNVNALLLGDSALYLCASSLSFYTVSGGSHEQYFGPGTRLTVT.

The rearrangement uses TRBV6-5 and TRBJ1-5; the D is unclear. The germline V and J ends were trimmed by 0 bases and 1 base, with 7 bases remaining between them. CDR1 and CDR2 from the germline V gene are MNHEY and SVGAGI. The CDR3 runs to 15 residues. The CDR3 loop is CASSYSSASNQPQHF. CDR3 bases: TGTGCCAGCAGTTACTCCTCAGCGAGCAATCAGCCCCAGCATTTT.

This chain joins TRBV5-6 and TRBJ2-5; D possibly corresponds to TRBD2 (5 bases). The CDR3 totals 15 residues. V was shortened by 3 bases and J by 1 base, with 13 bases between the two germline ends. The V gene's germline CDR1 is SGHDT and CDR2 YYEEEE. For the CDR3, the DNA is TGTGCCAGCAGCTGGGGAGTTCCCCCCCAAGAGACCCAGTACTTC. Protein sequence: CASSWGVPPQETQYF.

The V call is TRBV4-2, the J call TRBJ1-4; 8 bases match TRBD1. Germline values: CDR1 LGHNA, CDR2 YNFKEQ. V was pared by 0 bases and J by 7 bases, with 7 bases of the junction left unmatched. CDR3 length: 16 residues. The CDR3 loop reads CASSQDHRGGSEKLFF. For the CDR3, the DNA is TGTGCCAGCAGCCAAGACCACAGGGGGGGGAGTGAAAAACTGTTTTTT.

V and J are TRBV6-5 and TRBJ1-5, with TRBD1 as a possible D gene (6 bases). Trimming took off 2 bases at V and 9 bases at J, with 14 bases between the two ends. The CDR3 sequence is 14 residues long. The germline gives CDR1 MNHEY, CDR2 SVGAGI. This CDR3 reads CASSYHGGLGPQHF. In nucleotides, the CDR3 is TGTGCCAGCAGTTACCATGGGGGCCTAGGGCCCCAGCATTTT.

The rearrangement joins TRBV12-3 or TRBV12-4 to TRBJ1-1; possible D gene TRBD1, 6 bases. The CDR3 is 12 residues long. The V end was cut by 6 bases, the J end by 4 bases, with 9 bases between. For the CDR3, the DNA is TGTGCCAGCAGCAGGGGTATCACTGAAGCTTTCTTT. Translation: CASSRGITEAFF.

V gene TRBV18 combines with J gene TRBJ2-2, with 8 bases matching TRBD1. CDR3 size: 14 residues. Germline CDR1 KGHSH, CDR2 LQKENI. V lost 6 bases and J lost 3; bases outside the gene matches: 3. The CDR3 DNA sequence: TGTGCCAGCTCGGACAGGGAGGACACCGGGGAGCTGTTTTTT. Translating it yields CASSDREDTGELFF.

The chain combines TRBV3-1 (or the pseudogene TRBV3-2) with TRBJ2-3; the D is unclear. Trimming removed 4 bases at V and 2 bases at J, with 10 bases between. The V gene's germline CDR1 is LGHDT and CDR2 YNNKEL (reference sequence). The CDR3 is 14 amino acids. In DNA form, the CDR3 reads TGTGCCAGCAGCCCGACCCGGGTCACAGATACGCAGTATTTT. This codes for CASSPTRVTDTQYF.

This chain links TRBV5-1 with TRBJ2-1; the match to TRBD1 covers 7 bases. Trimming removed 4 bases from V and 7 bases from J; junction bases left unmatched: 5. The germline V gene encodes CDR1 SGHRS and CDR2 YFSETQ. This CDR3 comprises 13 residues. The CDR3 coding sequence is TGCGCCAGCAGCCAGGGGGTACGAAATGAGCAGTTCTTC. Its translation is CASSQGVRNEQFF.

The rearrangement links TRBV10-3 to TRBJ1-2, with TRBD1 matching 8 bases. Germline CDR1 and CDR2: ENHRY and SYGVKD. This CDR3 is built from 14 residues. The V and J ends lost 3 bases and 6 bases, in that order; junction bases with no gene match: 6. The CDR3 region is CAISDRGLPDGYTF. The CDR3 DNA reads as TGTGCCATCAGTGACAGGGGGCTACCGGATGGCTACACCTTC.

The rearrangement links TRBV5-4 to TRBJ1-2; D ambiguous. Germline V lookup: CDR1 SGHNT, CDR2 YYREEE (reference sequence). The CDR3 sequence is 13 residues long. V lost 4 bases to trimming and J lost 4 bases, with 11 bases between them. In DNA, the CDR3 is TGTGCCAGCAGCATTACAGTTGGCTATGGCTACACCTTC. It is translated as CASSITVGYGYTF.

The chain uses TRBV10-1 and TRBJ1-5, with a weak D call TRBD1 (5 bases). With 3 bases removed from V and 2 bases from J, the gap between germline ends came to 11 bases. This CDR3 comprises 15 residues. CDR1 and CDR2 (germline): WNHNN, SYGVQD (reference sequence). The CDR3 reads CASSEKKGRNQPQHF. The CDR3 nucleotides read TGCGCCAGCAGTGAAAAGAAGGGGCGCAATCAGCCCCAGCATTTT.

This chain links TRBV28 with TRBJ1-3, with D possibly TRBD1 on 5 matching bases. CDR3 length: 13 amino acids. Trimming cost V 2 bases and J 9 bases, with 11 bases left between them. The V gene's germline CDR1 is MDHEN and CDR2 SYDVKM. Here the CDR3 DNA reads TGTGCCAGCAGTTTAAGGGGCGTCGGCACCATATATTTT. It yields the protein CASSLRGVGTIYF.

This chain joins TRBV5-1 and TRBJ1-1; TRBD1 is a possible D gene (5 bases). Per the germline V gene, CDR1 is SGHRS and CDR2 is YFSETQ. The CDR3 extends over 13 amino acids. Trimming removed 3 bases from V and 6 bases from J, with 12 bases in between. The CDR3 DNA is TGCGCCAGCAGCTGGGGGGTCGGGGCTGAAGCTTTCTTT. This codes for CASSWGVGAEAFF.

The J gene is TRBJ2-7, the V gene TRBV6-6; TRBD1 aligns across 7 bases. This CDR3 has 14 amino acids. Unmatched junction bases numbered 10, after V lost 9 bases and J lost 2 bases. Germline CDR1 MNHNY, CDR2 SVGAGI (reference sequence). This CDR3 is CASNRDSQTYEQYF. In DNA form, the CDR3 reads TGTGCCAGTAACCGGGACAGCCAGACCTACGAGCAGTACTTC.

The V gene is TRBV3-1 (or the pseudogene TRBV3-2), the J gene TRBJ2-1; the match to TRBD2 covers 13 bases. The CDR3 length is 15 residues. Germline CDR1 and CDR2: LGHDT and YNNKEL (reference sequence). The V segment lost 1 base and the J segment 7 bases; nucleotides outside the gene matches: 1. The DNA for the CDR3 is TGTGCCAGCAGCCAAGTGGGACTAGCGGGGAATGAGCAGTTCTTC. This translates into CASSQVGLAGNEQFF.

This sequence joins TRBV24-1 and TRBJ2-5; TRBD1 agrees at 7 bases. The CDR3 covers 16 residues. Trimming removed 4 bases from V and 1 base from J; junction bases left unmatched: 8. Germline-derived CDR1 and CDR2 are KGHDR and SFDVKD. CDR3 sequence reads: CATSDPQGQLQETQYF. The CDR3 DNA follows: TGTGCCACCAGTGACCCCCAGGGACAGCTCCAAGAGACCCAGTACTTC.